In this sample, the clone carrying this T cell receptor beta chain turned up a few times. TCRdb recomputed calls from the 5' RACE reads with MiXCR, one row per CDR3 protein. The repertoire has hundreds of thousands of distinct CDR3 sequences, about 20% of them found once; the top ten carry roughly 4%. The sample is drawn from a study of identical twins. These data were also filed under a second study, of T cells expressing NK-cell markers.

Sequenced sample: PBMCs. This clonotype was obtained from a woman aged 18-29 years in good health.

The CDR3 region is CASSSKKGPYEQYF. For the CDR3, the DNA is TGTGCCAGCAGTTCCAAAAAAGGGCCCTACGAGCAGTACTTC. J is TRBJ2-7 and V is TRBV27; D is ambiguous. Germline-derived CDR1 and CDR2 are MNHEY and SMNVEV (reference sequence). Trimming cost V 4 bases and J 2 bases, with 12 bases left between them. This CDR3 contains 14 residues.